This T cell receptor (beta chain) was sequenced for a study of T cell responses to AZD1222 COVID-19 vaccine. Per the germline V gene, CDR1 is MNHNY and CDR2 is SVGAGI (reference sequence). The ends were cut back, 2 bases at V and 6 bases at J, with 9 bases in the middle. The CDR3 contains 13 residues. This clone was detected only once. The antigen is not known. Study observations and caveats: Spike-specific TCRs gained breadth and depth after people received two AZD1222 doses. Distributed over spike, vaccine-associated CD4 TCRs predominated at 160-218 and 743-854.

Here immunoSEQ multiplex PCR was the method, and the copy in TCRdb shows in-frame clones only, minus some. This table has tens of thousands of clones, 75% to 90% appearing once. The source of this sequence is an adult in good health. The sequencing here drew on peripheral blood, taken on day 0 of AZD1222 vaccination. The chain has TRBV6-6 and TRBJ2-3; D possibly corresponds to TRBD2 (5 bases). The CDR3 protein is CASSYSLADTQYF. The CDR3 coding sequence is TGTGCCAGCAGTTACAGCCTAGCTGATACGCAGTATTTT.